The 21 T cell receptor beta chains in this list originate from one sample, sequenced in a study of shared clonotypes between healthy human individuals. Sequencing used immunoSEQ multiplex PCR; TCRdb keeps in-frame clones, though not all of them. Of roughly 1 million clones in the sample, 75% to 80% were seen once. Sequenced: memory CD4+ T cells from PBMCs. The subset: CD45RA-negative fraction. Receptors originate from a man aged 18-30 years in good health. Some clones in this sample may be carry-over from other donors' samples.

The sample holds one count of this clone. V usage is TRBV7-6 and J usage is TRBJ2-7; unclear D gene. This CDR3 is 11 amino acids long. Trimming cost V 2 bases and J 9 bases, with 8 bases left between them. Germline CDR1 and CDR2: SGHVS and FNYEAQ. The CDR3 nucleotides read TGTGCCAGCAGCTTATATCATGGGCAGTACTTC. Protein: CASSLYHGQYF.

This clone came up a few times. Distinct nucleotide sequences in the sample also encode this CDR3. This chain uses TRBV4-1 with TRBJ2-7; 13 nucleotides line up with TRBD2. The CDR3 is 16 amino acids. The junction had 5 bases not matched to a gene; V was cut back by 3 bases and J by 3 bases. Germline-derived CDR1 and CDR2 are MGHRA and YSYEKL. The CDR3 spells CASSQGRTSGSYEQYF. In nucleotides, the CDR3 is TGCGCCAGCAGCCAGGGAAGGACTAGCGGGAGCTACGAGCAGTACTTC.

This chain links TRBV5-1 with TRBJ2-5, with a possible D match to TRBD2 (6 bases). Trimming left V 0 bases short and J 5 bases short, with 17 bases between. This CDR3 is built from 16 residues. CDR1 is SGHRS and CDR2 is YFSETQ in the germline V gene. Here the CDR3 reads CASSLAGGQVTETQYF. The DNA of the CDR3 is TGCGCCAGCAGCTTGGCCGGGGGTCAGGTAACGGAGACCCAGTACTTC.

V and J are TRBV13 and TRBJ2-1, with 10 bases aligning to TRBD2. The CDR3 sequence is 15 residues long. V was clipped by 5 bases and J by 7 bases; unmatched bases: 8. The V gene's germline CDR1 is PRHDT and CDR2 FYEKMQ (reference sequence). The CDR3 DNA reads as TGTGCCAGCAGCATCAGCGGGAGGGCCTCTAATGAGCAGTTCTTC. It specifies CASSISGRASNEQFF.

This chain connects TRBV6-1 to TRBJ1-2; TRBD1 might be the D (5 bases). Trimming removed 3 bases at V and 2 bases at J, with 13 bases between. This CDR3 region has 15 residues. Germline assignment: CDR1 MNHNS and CDR2 SASEGT. CDR3 protein: CASSDGGEENYGYTF. The CDR3 DNA reads TGTGCCAGCAGTGATGGGGGGGAGGAGAACTATGGCTACACCTTC.

This clone showed up just a few times. This chain uses TRBV7-3 with TRBJ2-3, with TRBD2 identical over 13 bases. V was clipped by 5 bases and J by 6 bases; unmatched bases: 2. The CDR3 extends over 14 amino acids. CDR1 SGHTA and CDR2 FQGTGA come from the germline V gene. For the CDR3, the DNA is TGTGCCAGCAGCACTAGCGGGAGGGCGGATACGCAGTATTTT. Protein sequence: CASSTSGRADTQYF. Full variable domain (missing parts from reference TRBV7-3 and TRBJ2-3): GAGVSQTPSNKVTEKGKYVELRCDPISGHTALYWYRQSLGQGPEFLIYFQGTGAADDSGLPNDRFFAVRPEGSVSTLKIQRTERGDSAVYLCASSTSGRADTQYFGPGTRLTVL.

The V and J genes are TRBV23-1 and TRBJ2-5; a possible D gene is TRBD1 (5 bases). TRBV23-1 is filed as an ORF, its function uncertain. Trimming pared 0 bases from V and 5 bases from J, leaving 13 bases between. This CDR3 region has 15 residues. CDR3 nucleotide sequence: TGCGCCAGCAGTCAATCGGGGCAGGGTGGGGAGACCCAGTACTTC. Protein sequence: CASSQSGQGGETQYF.

The chain recombines TRBV30 with TRBJ2-3, with D perhaps given as TRBD1 or TRBD2 (5 bases each). The V gene lost 2 bases and the J gene lost 0 bases, with 12 bases spanning the gap. CDR1 is GTSNPN and CDR2 is SVGIG in the germline V gene (reference sequence). The length of the CDR3 is 15 residues. For the CDR3, the DNA is TGTGCCTGGAGTCCAGGGAGAACTAGCACAGATACGCAGTATTTT. Translated: CAWSPGRTSTDTQYF.

The genes are TRBV9 and TRBJ2-5, with D possibly matching TRBD2 (5 bases). The CDR3 has 15 residues. Germline CDR1 SGDLS, CDR2 YYNGEE. Trimming removed 0 bases from V and 0 bases from J, with 9 bases in between. CDR3 bases: TGTGCCAGCAGCGTAGCTGGGCGGGACCAAGAGACCCAGTACTTC. Its protein product is CASSVAGRDQETQYF. The variable domain in full, with the rest retrieved from reference TRBV9 and TRBJ2-5, is DSGVTQTPKHLITATGQRVTLRCSPRSGDLSVYWYQQSLDQGLQFLIQYYNGEERAKGNILERFSAQQFPDLHSELNLSSLELGDSALYFCASSVAGRDQETQYFGPGTRLLVL.

The chain couples TRBV13 to TRBJ2-2, with 10 bases fitting TRBD2. With V trimmed by 4 bases and J by 3 bases, 8 bases remained unmatched. CDR1 PRHDT and CDR2 FYEKMQ come from the germline V gene (reference sequence). The CDR3 runs 17 residues. Here the CDR3 reads CASSSSSGRSYTGELFF. The CDR3 coding sequence is TGTGCCAGCAGCTCCTCTAGCGGGAGAAGCTACACCGGGGAGCTGTTTTTT.

This clone was detected only once. The chain employs TRBV6-5 and TRBJ2-2; D perhaps matches TRBD2 (5 bases). The germline V gene has CDR1 MNHEY and CDR2 SVGAGI. Trimming took 4 bases from V and 0 from J, leaving 9 bases between them. The CDR3 has 15 amino acids. In DNA, the CDR3 is TGTGCCAGCAGTTTAGCGAGCGCGAACACCGGGGAGCTGTTTTTT. Translating gives CASSLASANTGELFF.

This clone was observed once. The chain is built from TRBV5-1 and TRBJ2-2; a possible D gene is TRBD1 (7 bases). The germline V and J ends were trimmed by 4 bases and 0 bases, with 13 bases remaining between them. The CDR3 length is 16 residues. The germline gives CDR1 SGHRS, CDR2 YFSETQ. The CDR3 region is CASSISGGSNTGELFF. The DNA of the CDR3 is TGCGCCAGCAGCATCTCAGGGGGGTCGAACACCGGGGAGCTGTTTTTT.

The sample holds one count of this clone. The rearrangement links TRBV2 to TRBJ2-2; no firm D call. The V and J ends lost 1 base and 6 bases respectively, with 15 bases between them. The CDR3 extends over 16 amino acids. Germline CDR1 reads SNHLY; CDR2 reads FYNNEI. CDR3 nucleotides: TGTGCCAGCAGTGAAGGGGGAAACCTCCACCCCGGGGAGCTGTTTTTT. This translates into CASSEGGNLHPGELFF.

The rearrangement uses TRBV5-6 and TRBJ2-7; D is possibly TRBD2 (6 bases). CDR1 is SGHDT, CDR2 YYEEEE, per germline. The CDR3 spans 13 residues. V was cut by 4 bases and J by 4 bases, with 12 bases left in between. The CDR3 DNA sequence: TGTGCCAGCAGCGCGGGACTCTATTACGAGCAGTACTTC. It translates to CASSAGLYYEQYF.

The chain employs TRBV28 and TRBJ1-1, with D unclear. V dropped 8 bases and J dropped 1 base, with 14 bases sitting between them. The CDR3 covers 14 residues. Germline V CDR1 and CDR2: MDHEN, SYDVKM. For the CDR3, the DNA is TGTGCCAGCGCCGCGCCCCACAGGAACACTGAAGCTTTCTTT. Translated: CASAAPHRNTEAFF.

The V gene is TRBV5-1, the J gene TRBJ2-1; TRBD2 matches 7 bases. The CDR3 runs 14 residues. Looked up from germline, CDR1 is SGHRS and CDR2 is YFSETQ. The trim removed 0 bases at V and 7 bases at J, leaving 4 bases unmatched. The CDR3 coding sequence is TGCGCCAGCAGCTTGGCTACGGGACTAAATGAGCAGTTCTTC. It translates to CASSLATGLNEQFF.

In the case of this clone: The sample contains more than one DNA sequence encoding this CDR3. The chain has TRBV27 and TRBJ1-2; D gene unclear. The CDR3 runs to 13 residues. Deletions cut 3 bases from V and 4 bases from J, with 9 bases between. Germline CDR1 and CDR2: MNHEY and SMNVEV (reference sequence). CDR3 sequence reads: CASSFGGFYGYTF. For the CDR3, the DNA is TGTGCCAGCAGTTTTGGAGGATTCTATGGCTACACCTTC.

This sequence joins TRBV5-5 and TRBJ2-5, with D tentatively TRBD2 (5 bases). V was shortened by 4 bases and J by 0 bases, with 10 bases between the two germline ends. Germline CDR1 SGHKS, CDR2 YYEKEE (reference sequence). This CDR3 has 14 residues. CDR3 in DNA: TGTGCCAGCAGCCGCCAGCGGTACCAAGAGACCCAGTACTTC. It specifies CASSRQRYQETQYF.

Here the CDR3 DNA reads TGCAGTGGGGGCAGGGAAGAGACCCAGTACTTC. Translation: CSGGREETQYF. V and J are TRBV20-1 and TRBJ2-5, with D possibly matching TRBD1 (5 bases). This CDR3 contains 11 residues. The V end lost 7 bases, the J end lost 3 bases, and 9 bases lay between the germline ends. The germline CDR1 and CDR2 sequences are DFQATT and SNEGSKA (reference sequence).

The V and J genes are TRBV18 and TRBJ1-2; D is uncertain. Germline CDR1 KGHSH, CDR2 LQKENI. Trimming took 0 bases from V and 4 from J, leaving 12 bases between them. The CDR3 extends over 15 amino acids. The CDR3 DNA follows: TGTGCCAGCTCACCACCGGGCGGGGATTCCTATGGCTACACCTTC. It codes for CASSPPGGDSYGYTF.

This clone showed up just a few times. This chain uses TRBV30 with TRBJ1-1; D is possibly TRBD1 (6 bases). The length of the CDR3 is 12 residues. Germline CDR1 is GTSNPN and CDR2 is SVGIG (reference sequence). The V end lost 3 bases, the J end lost 7 bases, and 12 bases lay between the germline ends. CDR3: CAWSQGGGEAFF. CDR3 nucleotide sequence: TGTGCCTGGAGCCAAGGAGGGGGTGAAGCTTTCTTT.